These 9 T cell receptor beta chains were sequenced from one sample in a study of early T cells in non-severe SARS-CoV-2 infection. TCRdb used MiXCR to reprocess the 5' RACE reads, holding one entry per CDR3 protein. The data hold 60,000 to 75,000 distinct CDR3 sequences, with more than 10% observed a single time. The sequenced sample consisted of whole blood. These receptors originate from an adult who was a healthcare worker with PCR-confirmed SARS-CoV-2 infection or an uninfected control (not recorded which).

There are many counts of this clonotype. The chain combines TRBV4-1 with TRBJ1-6, with 8 positions matching TRBD1. J gave up 7 bases and V 1 base, and 12 bases lay outside the gene matches. Looked up from germline, CDR1 is MGHRA and CDR2 is YSYEKL. The CDR3 is 18 residues long. The CDR3 DNA follows: TGCGCCAGCAGCCAAGGTCGTAGTTGGGACAGGACCAATTCACCCCTCCACTTT. Protein sequence: CASSQGRSWDRTNSPLHF.

This sequence joins TRBV7-9 and TRBJ2-2; D perhaps matches TRBD2 (5 bases). The CDR3 has 18 amino acids. The germline V gene has CDR1 SEHNR and CDR2 FQNEAQ (reference sequence). V lost 0 bases and J 4 bases, leaving 18 bases between the germline ends. This chain's CDR3 is CASSLARPSRWTTGELFF. CDR3 in DNA: TGTGCCAGCAGCTTAGCTCGGCCTAGCCGATGGACCACCGGGGAGCTGTTTTTT.

J is TRBJ1-1 and V is TRBV14, with a possible D match to TRBD1 (5 bases). From germline, CDR1 is SGHDN and CDR2 FVKESK. Trimming took 3 bases from V and 5 from J, leaving 10 bases between them. There are 13 residues in the CDR3. CDR3 DNA sequence: TGTGCCAGCAGCCAGGGCGGGGCGACTGAAGCTTTCTTT. Residues: CASSQGGATEAFF.

The V gene is TRBV20-1, the J gene TRBJ2-1; D is undetermined. The germline gives CDR1 DFQATT, CDR2 SNEGSKA (reference sequence). This CDR3 region has 15 residues. The V end lost 4 bases, the J end lost 0 bases, and 13 bases lay between the germline ends. The CDR3 DNA reads TGCAGTGCTATTTTCTGGGGATCCTCCTACAATGAGCAGTTCTTC. Encoded protein: CSAIFWGSSYNEQFF.

A few counts support this clonotype. This chain links TRBV6-5 with TRBJ1-1; the D is unclear. This CDR3 comprises 13 residues. V shed 1 base and J shed 4 bases, with 7 bases lying between them. Per germline, CDR1 MNHEY and CDR2 SVGAGI. The CDR3 DNA sequence: TGTGCCAGCAGTTACTTCCGAGGCACTGAAGCTTTCTTT. This codes for CASSYFRGTEAFF.

This clonotype was detected ten times or more. This chain joins TRBV12-3 or TRBV12-4 and TRBJ1-4; D uncertain. V lost 6 bases to trimming and J lost 6 bases, with 14 bases between them. This CDR3 has 14 amino acids. CDR3 sequence (DNA): TGTGCCAGCAGCCCCGATATGCGATATGAAAAACTGTTTTTT. Translating it yields CASSPDMRYEKLFF.

This clonotype was seen ten or more times. The J gene is TRBJ1-3, the V gene TRBV10-3; D unresolved. The CDR3 sequence is 15 residues long. Germline V gives CDR1 ENHRY, CDR2 SYGVKD. The V end lost 6 bases, the J end lost 2 bases, and 14 bases lay between the germline ends. The DNA for the CDR3 is TGTGCCATCAGCCCCACAGAAACTACTGGAAACACCATATATTTT. Translation gives CAISPTETTGNTIYF.

The gene calls are TRBV20-1 and TRBJ1-5; 8 bases map to TRBD1. After removal of 2 bases from V and 2 bases from J, the junction contained 2 bases not matched to a gene. The V gene's germline CDR1 is DFQATT and CDR2 SNEGSKA (reference sequence). The CDR3 extends over 14 amino acids. CDR3 coding DNA: TGCAGTGCTAGACAGGGGGCAGGCAATCAGCCCCAGCATTTT. It is translated as CSARQGAGNQPQHF.

The J gene is TRBJ1-1, the V gene TRBV5-6; a possible D gene is TRBD1 (6 bases). The germline V gene encodes CDR1 SGHDT and CDR2 YYEEEE. The CDR3 contains 14 residues. V lost 5 bases, J lost 4 bases, and 15 bases lay in between. The CDR3, as DNA: TGTGCCAGCAGGGCAACAGGGAGTGGCACTGAAGCTTTCTTT. Amino acids: CASRATGSGTEAFF.